These T cell receptor beta chains were read from a single sample in a study of shared clonotypes between healthy human individuals. This table comes from immunoSEQ multiplex PCR, and its TCRdb copy is limited to in-frame clones, with some not included. The sample has approximately 500,000 clones; roughly 78% are singletons. Sample: PBMCs. The receptors come from a woman aged 40 to 50 in good health. Some clones in this sample may be carry-over from other donors' samples. CDR3s include the opening cysteine and the closing phenylalanine or tryptophan. D genes are given only for firm matches. The size of a clone is reported for some rows only, either as once, few or many, or as a class for expanded clones.

v_gene: TRBV5-4; len: 16; j_gene: TRBJ2-5; d_gene: TRBD2; abundance: -; CDR3aa: CASSLAGSSGSETQYF; CDR3nt: TGTGCCAGCAGCTTGGCCGGATCTAGCGGGAGTGAGACCCAGTACTTC
v_gene: TRBV5-1; len: 14; j_gene: TRBJ1-2; d_gene: TRBD1; abundance: -; CDR3aa: CASSTGTGNYGYTF; CDR3nt: TGCGCCAGCAGCACCGGGACAGGGAACTATGGCTACACCTTC
v_gene: TRBV2; len: 11; j_gene: TRBJ2-7; d_gene: -; abundance: -; CDR3aa: CASSGYYEQYF; CDR3nt: TGTGCCAGCAGTGGGTACTACGAGCAGTACTTC
v_gene: TRBV28; len: 12; j_gene: TRBJ1-4; d_gene: -; abundance: -; CDR3aa: CASRLNNEKLFF; CDR3nt: TGTGCCAGCAGGCTTAATAATGAAAAACTGTTTTTT
v_gene: TRBV19; len: 16; j_gene: TRBJ2-4; d_gene: -; abundance: -; CDR3aa: CASSISGAGYGNIQYF; CDR3nt: TGTGCCAGTAGTATTTCTGGTGCAGGGTACGGAAACATTCAGTACTTC
v_gene: TRBV5-6; len: 14; j_gene: TRBJ1-1; d_gene: -; abundance: few; CDR3aa: CASSLTGWDTEAFF; CDR3nt: TGTGCCAGCAGCTTGACAGGGTGGGACACTGAAGCTTTCTTT
v_gene: TRBV21-1; len: 13; j_gene: TRBJ2-1; d_gene: -; abundance: -; CDR3aa: CASRQGYSHEQFF; CDR3nt: TGTGCCAGCAGACAGGGCTATTCACATGAGCAGTTCTTC
v_gene: TRBV29-1; len: 11; j_gene: TRBJ1-2; d_gene: -; abundance: few; CDR3aa: CSGGQNYGYTF; CDR3nt: TGCAGCGGCGGACAGAACTATGGCTACACCTTC
v_gene: TRBV5-4; len: 15; j_gene: TRBJ2-5; d_gene: -; abundance: once; CDR3aa: CASSLGALGQETQYF; CDR3nt: TGTGCCAGCAGCTTGGGCGCTTTAGGCCAAGAGACCCAGTACTTC
v_gene: TRBV19; len: 16; j_gene: TRBJ2-7; d_gene: TRBD1; abundance: -; CDR3aa: CASSIMGGQGIDEQYF; CDR3nt: TGTGCCAGTAGTATTATGGGGGGACAGGGAATCGACGAGCAGTACTTC
v_gene: TRBV7-7; len: 15; j_gene: TRBJ2-5; d_gene: TRBD2; abundance: -; CDR3aa: CASSPGLAVRSAQYF; CDR3nt: TGTGCCAGCAGCCCCGGACTAGCGGTGCGGAGTGCCCAGTACTTC
v_gene: TRBV18; len: 15; j_gene: TRBJ2-7; d_gene: -; abundance: -; CDR3aa: CASSPPARERNEQYF; CDR3nt: TGTGCCAGCTCACCCCCGGCCCGAGAACGTAACGAGCAGTACTTC
v_gene: TRBV7-8; len: 13; j_gene: TRBJ2-5; d_gene: TRBD1; abundance: -; CDR3aa: CASSRDSPETQYF; CDR3nt: TGTGCCAGCAGTCGGGACAGCCCAGAGACCCAGTACTTC
v_gene: TRBV7-2; len: 12; j_gene: TRBJ2-3; d_gene: -; abundance: -; CDR3aa: CASSRQGGTQYF; CDR3nt: TGTGCCAGCAGCCGGCAGGGGGGCACGCAGTATTTT
v_gene: TRBV5-1; len: 17; j_gene: TRBJ1-1; d_gene: -; abundance: -; CDR3aa: CASSLSVGSGMNTEAFF; CDR3nt: TGCGCCAGCAGTTTGTCGGTGGGGTCGGGAATGAACACTGAAGCTTTCTTT
v_gene: TRBV6-5; len: 13; j_gene: TRBJ2-7; d_gene: -; abundance: -; CDR3aa: CASKQGYSYEQYF; CDR3nt: TGTGCCAGCAAACAGGGATACTCCTACGAGCAGTACTTC
v_gene: TRBV7-3; len: 15; j_gene: TRBJ2-3; d_gene: -; abundance: -; CDR3aa: CASSLWGEVGDTQYF; CDR3nt: TGTGCCAGCAGCTTATGGGGGGAGGTAGGAGATACGCAGTATTTT
v_gene: TRBV4-2; len: 17; j_gene: TRBJ1-1; d_gene: -; abundance: -; CDR3aa: CASSQEGPPGLATEAFF; CDR3nt: TGTGCCAGCAGCCAAGAAGGACCGCCGGGGCTGGCCACTGAAGCTTTCTTT
v_gene: TRBV4-1; len: 13; j_gene: TRBJ1-1; d_gene: -; abundance: many; CDR3aa: CASSQATGRWTFF; CDR3nt: TGCGCCAGCAGCCAGGCGACGGGCAGGTGGACTTTCTTT
v_gene: TRBV11-3; len: 13; j_gene: TRBJ1-1; d_gene: -; abundance: -; CDR3aa: CASSSLADSEAFF; CDR3nt: TGTGCCAGCAGCTCCCTCGCCGACAGTGAAGCTTTCTTT
v_gene: TRBV5-4; len: 14; j_gene: TRBJ1-2; d_gene: -; abundance: once; CDR3aa: CASSSGLDPGGYTF; CDR3nt: TGTGCCAGCAGCTCGGGGTTAGACCCGGGGGGCTACACCTTC
v_gene: TRBV27; len: 14; j_gene: TRBJ1-4; d_gene: -; abundance: -; CDR3aa: CASSNTVAGEKLFF; CDR3nt: TGTGCCAGCAGTAACACGGTCGCGGGGGAAAAACTGTTTTTT
v_gene: TRBV28; len: 16; j_gene: TRBJ2-5; d_gene: TRBD1; abundance: -; CDR3aa: CASIKSYGTGEETQYF; CDR3nt: TGTGCCAGCATCAAATCGTACGGGACAGGGGAAGAGACCCAGTACTTC
v_gene: TRBV19; len: 15; j_gene: TRBJ1-1; d_gene: -; abundance: -; CDR3aa: CASTIGGGSYTEAFF; CDR3nt: TGTGCCAGTACCATCGGGGGAGGAAGCTACACTGAAGCTTTCTTT
v_gene: TRBV2; len: 14; j_gene: TRBJ2-1; d_gene: TRBD2; abundance: -; CDR3aa: CASSGTSGYNEQFF; CDR3nt: TGTGCCAGCAGCGGGACTAGCGGCTACAATGAGCAGTTCTTC
v_gene: TRBV6-5; len: 13; j_gene: TRBJ2-7; d_gene: -; abundance: -; CDR3aa: CASTPSAYGEQYF; CDR3nt: TGTGCCAGCACTCCTAGCGCTTACGGCGAGCAGTACTTC
v_gene: TRBV2; len: 15; j_gene: TRBJ1-6; d_gene: -; abundance: -; CDR3aa: CASSLGPGGGSPLHF; CDR3nt: TGTGCCAGCAGCCTAGGACCGGGCGGGGGTTCACCCCTCCACTTT
v_gene: TRBV9; len: 14; j_gene: TRBJ2-3; d_gene: -; abundance: -; CDR3aa: CASSVDRSTDTQYF; CDR3nt: TGTGCCAGCAGCGTAGACAGGAGCACAGATACGCAGTATTTT
v_gene: TRBV27; len: 15; j_gene: TRBJ2-7; d_gene: TRBD1; abundance: few; CDR3aa: CASSLRTGAGYEQYF; CDR3nt: TGTGCCAGCAGCCTTCGGACAGGGGCCGGCTACGAGCAGTACTTC
v_gene: TRBV6-5; len: 16; j_gene: TRBJ2-1; d_gene: -; abundance: once; CDR3aa: CASSYSAGLNYNEQFF; CDR3nt: TGTGCCAGCAGTTACTCGGCAGGGCTGAATTACAATGAGCAGTTCTTC
v_gene: TRBV7-2; len: 15; j_gene: TRBJ2-1; d_gene: -; abundance: -; CDR3aa: CASSPHGVQDNEQFF; CDR3nt: TGTGCCAGCAGCCCGCATGGGGTCCAAGACAATGAGCAGTTCTTC
v_gene: TRBV14; len: 15; j_gene: TRBJ2-1; d_gene: TRBD1; abundance: -; CDR3aa: CASSRGQGAYNEQFF; CDR3nt: TGTGCCAGCAGCCGAGGACAGGGGGCATACAATGAGCAGTTCTTC
v_gene: TRBV5-1; len: 16; j_gene: TRBJ2-5; d_gene: TRBD2; abundance: -; CDR3aa: CASSLDGGRAGETQYF; CDR3nt: TGCGCCAGCAGCTTGGACGGCGGGAGGGCCGGAGAGACCCAGTACTTC
v_gene: TRBV19; len: 15; j_gene: TRBJ2-5; d_gene: TRBD1; abundance: once; CDR3aa: CASSQGVSYQETQYF; CDR3nt: TGTGCCAGTAGTCAGGGGGTCTCGTACCAAGAGACCCAGTACTTC
v_gene: TRBV7-8; len: 12; j_gene: TRBJ1-4; d_gene: -; abundance: few; CDR3aa: CASSLDGGKLFF; CDR3nt: TGTGCCAGCAGCTTAGATGGGGGGAAACTGTTTTTT
v_gene: TRBV12-2; len: 19; j_gene: TRBJ2-1; d_gene: -; abundance: -; CDR3aa: CASRTPYRVREALDNEQFF; CDR3nt: TGTGCAAGTCGCACACCCTACAGGGTCCGCGAGGCACTGGACAATGAGCAGTTCTTC
v_gene: TRBV11-3; len: 15; j_gene: TRBJ2-5; d_gene: -; abundance: few; CDR3aa: CASSLDFGGLETQYF; CDR3nt: TGTGCCAGCAGCTTAGATTTTGGGGGATTGGAGACCCAGTACTTC
v_gene: TRBV6-4; len: 15; j_gene: TRBJ2-2; d_gene: TRBD2; abundance: -; CDR3aa: CASSVLAGEGGELFF; CDR3nt: TGTGCCAGCAGTGTACTAGCGGGAGAAGGCGGGGAGCTGTTTTTT
v_gene: TRBV11-1; len: 16; j_gene: TRBJ2-1; d_gene: -; abundance: -; CDR3aa: CASSLSSRAHPYEQFF; CDR3nt: TGTGCCAGCAGCTTAAGTTCCCGAGCCCACCCCTATGAGCAGTTCTTC
v_gene: TRBV19; len: 15; j_gene: TRBJ1-5; d_gene: TRBD1; abundance: -; CDR3aa: CASSYTGVSNQPQHF; CDR3nt: TGTGCCAGTAGTTATACAGGGGTTAGCAATCAGCCCCAGCATTTT
v_gene: TRBV27; len: 15; j_gene: TRBJ2-5; d_gene: TRBD2; abundance: -; CDR3aa: CASSYLSGSGETQYF; CDR3nt: TGTGCCAGCAGTTACCTTAGCGGGAGTGGCGAGACCCAGTACTTC
v_gene: TRBV7-5; len: 16; j_gene: TRBJ1-5; d_gene: -; abundance: -; CDR3aa: CARSLFGGQGVQPQHF; CDR3nt: TGTGCCAGAAGCTTATTTGGGGGACAGGGCGTTCAGCCCCAGCATTTT
v_gene: TRBV5-6; len: 14; j_gene: TRBJ2-7; d_gene: TRBD1; abundance: -; CDR3aa: CASSLGDRGAEQYF; CDR3nt: TGTGCCAGCAGCTTGGGGGACAGGGGTGCCGAGCAGTACTTC
v_gene: TRBV27; len: 18; j_gene: TRBJ2-4; d_gene: TRBD2; abundance: once; CDR3aa: CASSEGLAGGPDKNIQYF; CDR3nt: TGTGCCAGCAGTGAGGGACTAGCGGGAGGGCCGGACAAAAACATTCAGTACTTC
v_gene: TRBV25-1; len: 14; j_gene: TRBJ1-5; d_gene: -; abundance: -; CDR3aa: CATNLGKLNQPQHF; CDR3nt: TGTGCCACAAACCTAGGTAAACTCAATCAGCCCCAGCATTTT
v_gene: TRBV10-3; len: 14; j_gene: TRBJ1-4; d_gene: -; abundance: -; CDR3aa: CASTFSPENEKLFF; CDR3nt: TGTGCCAGCACGTTCAGCCCTGAAAATGAAAAACTGTTTTTT
v_gene: TRBV6-5; len: 14; j_gene: TRBJ1-5; d_gene: -; abundance: -; CDR3aa: CASSYGAGNQPQHF; CDR3nt: TGTGCCAGCAGTTACGGGGCAGGCAATCAGCCCCAGCATTTT
v_gene: TRBV4-2; len: 17; j_gene: TRBJ2-5; d_gene: -; abundance: -; CDR3aa: CASSQGTGGLNQETQYF; CDR3nt: TGTGCCAGCAGCCAAGGGACGGGCGGGCTTAACCAAGAGACCCAGTACTTC
v_gene: TRBV4-1; len: 14; j_gene: TRBJ2-4; d_gene: -; abundance: -; CDR3aa: CASSLLATGNIQYF; CDR3nt: TGCGCCAGCAGCCTTTTAGCTACAGGAAACATTCAGTACTTC